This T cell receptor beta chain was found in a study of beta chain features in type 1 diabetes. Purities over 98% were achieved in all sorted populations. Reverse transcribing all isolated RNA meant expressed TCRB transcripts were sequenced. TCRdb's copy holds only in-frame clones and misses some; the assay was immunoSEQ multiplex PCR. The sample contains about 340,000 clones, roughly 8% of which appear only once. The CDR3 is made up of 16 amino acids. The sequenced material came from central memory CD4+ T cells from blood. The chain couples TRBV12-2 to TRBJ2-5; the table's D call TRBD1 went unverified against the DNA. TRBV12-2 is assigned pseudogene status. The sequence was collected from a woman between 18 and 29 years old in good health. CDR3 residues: CASRLVYRDRVKTQYF. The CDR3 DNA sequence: TGTGCAAGTCGCTTAGTATACCGGGACAGGGTCAAGACCCAGTACTTC.